This T cell receptor beta chain was obtained from a study of metastatic and nonmetastatic thyroid tumors. As for the study in general: Repertoire comparisons spanned blood and tumor or nodule tissue from malignant and benign thyroid patients.

TCRdb re-called clones from the PCR reads using MiXCR. The sample yields over 35,000 clones, 17% seen once. Germline lookup yields CDR1 MNHNS and CDR2 SASEGT. Trimming removed 4 bases from V and 2 bases from J, with 15 bases in between. There are 15 residues in the CDR3. Ahead of thyroid surgery, no patient had received treatment of any kind. The sequence was collected from a female donor with papillary thyroid cancer or a benign thyroid nodule (not recorded which). Some clones in this sample may be carry-over from other donors' samples. The material sequenced was tumor tissue. The J gene is TRBJ2-7, the V gene TRBV6-1, with unresolved D. The CDR3 DNA reads TGTGCCAGCAGTGTCTCAGGTCTATCCACCTACGAGCAGTACGTC. This encodes CASSVSGLSTYEQYV.